The next 29 T cell receptor beta chains were all read from a single sample in a study of T cell responses to AZD1222 COVID-19 vaccine. Libraries were prepared by immunoSEQ multiplex PCR; TCRdb keeps only in-frame clonotypes and omits some of them. Of under 150,000 clones in the sample, approximately 90% were seen once. The sample consisted of peripheral blood, taken on day 0 of AZD1222 vaccination. Receptors were obtained from an adult in good health.

CDR3 sequence reads: CATQDGDTGELFF. In nucleotides, the CDR3 is TGTGCCACACAAGACGGGGACACCGGGGAGCTGTTTTTT. The chain couples TRBV10-3 to TRBJ2-2; D may be TRBD2 (5 bases). V gave up 10 bases and J gave up 3 bases, with 12 bases separating them. This CDR3 spans 13 amino acids. Germline V gene sequence: CDR1 ENHRY, CDR2 SYGVKD.

V usage is TRBV7-8 and J usage is TRBJ1-1; 11 bases agree with TRBD1. The CDR3 runs to 17 residues. CDR1 and CDR2 (germline): SGHVS, FQNEAQ. Trimming took 5 bases from V and 2 from J; bases not matched to a gene: 10. The DNA of the CDR3 is TGTGCCAGCAGCCTGGGGACAGGGGGGTCAATCAACACTGAAGCTTTCTTT. Encoded protein: CASSLGTGGSINTEAFF.

V and J are TRBV5-6 and TRBJ2-3; D remains unclear. Germline values: CDR1 SGHDT, CDR2 YYEEEE. The CDR3 length is 13 residues. Trimming took off 4 bases at V and 4 bases at J, with 10 bases between the two ends. CDR3 amino acids: CASSSEPPDTQYF. The CDR3 DNA follows: TGTGCCAGCAGCAGTGAACCTCCAGATACGCAGTATTTT.

Of note for this clone: The sample carries other DNA sequences with the same CDR3. The CDR3 is CASSITGQGNQPQHF. The CDR3 DNA reads TGTGCCAGTAGTATTACTGGACAGGGCAATCAGCCCCAGCATTTT. This chain joins TRBV19 and TRBJ1-5; 7 nucleotides agree with TRBD1. V gave up 3 bases and J gave up 2 bases; unmatched junction bases: 4. CDR3 length equals 15 residues. Germline V gene data show CDR1 as LNHDA and CDR2 as SQIVND (reference sequence).

The chain recombines TRBV3-1 (or the pseudogene TRBV3-2) with TRBJ2-3; either TRBD1 or TRBD2 may fit D (5 bases each). Germline CDR1 LGHDT, CDR2 YNNKEL (reference sequence). CDR3 length equals 17 residues. Trimming left V 4 bases short and J 6 bases short, with 23 bases between. The CDR3 bases are TGTGCCAGCAGCCTGCTTAGAGGGACCCAGATATTCGATACGCAGTATTTT. Amino acid sequence: CASSLLRGTQIFDTQYF.

The chain's CDR3 is CASSPHSGVGETQYF. The CDR3 bases are TGTGCCAGCAGCCCCCATAGCGGGGTGGGAGAGACCCAGTACTTC. The chain uses TRBV4-2 and TRBJ2-5, with 8 bases aligning to TRBD2. Germline assignment: CDR1 LGHNA and CDR2 YNFKEQ. The CDR3 totals 15 residues. The ends lost 4 bases at V and 4 bases at J; junction bases unmatched: 8.

This chain connects TRBV3-1 (or the pseudogene TRBV3-2) to TRBJ2-1, with 7 nucleotides matching TRBD2. The CDR3 runs to 15 residues. With 6 bases clipped from V and 5 bases from J, the junction kept 10 bases outside the gene matches. From germline, CDR1 is LGHDT and CDR2 YNNKEL (reference sequence). The CDR3 region has the DNA TGTGCCAGCAGACTCCCTAGCGGACCTCACAATGAGCAGTTCTTC. This codes for CASRLPSGPHNEQFF.

The genes are TRBV7-2 and TRBJ2-7, with D perhaps being TRBD1 or TRBD2 (6 bases each). Germline assignment: CDR1 SGHTA and CDR2 FQGNSA. Trimming left V 3 bases short and J 4 bases short, with 13 bases between. The CDR3 spans 14 residues. The CDR3 here is CASSFNGGPYEQYF. For the CDR3, the DNA is TGTGCCAGCAGCTTTAACGGGGGCCCTTACGAGCAGTACTTC.

The CDR3 loop is CASSVGERSGNTIYF. CDR3 DNA sequence: TGTGCCAGCAGCGTAGGGGAGAGGTCGGGAAACACCATATATTTT. This chain joins TRBV9 and TRBJ1-3; D is undetermined. Germline V gives CDR1 SGDLS, CDR2 YYNGEE. Trimming removed 0 bases from V and 4 bases from J, with 11 bases in between. The CDR3 runs 15 residues.

Here the CDR3 reads CATSDPRAPNEQFF. DNA for the CDR3: TGTGCCACCAGTGATCCCCGCGCTCCCAATGAGCAGTTCTTC. V and J are TRBV24-1 and TRBJ2-1; D unresolved. Germline V gene data show CDR1 as KGHDR and CDR2 as SFDVKD. V dropped 3 bases and J dropped 6 bases, with 11 bases sitting between them. The CDR3 has 14 residues.

The chain couples TRBV7-2 to TRBJ2-3; the D gene is possibly TRBD1 (5 bases). The CDR3 contains 16 residues. Trimming took 6 bases from V and 6 from J, leaving 22 bases between them. Germline assignment: CDR1 SGHTA and CDR2 FQGNSA. In DNA, the CDR3 is TGTGCCAGCAGGCCGGTGGGGCTAGACTCTTCCGATACGCAGTATTTT. As protein: CASRPVGLDSSDTQYF.

The rearrangement links TRBV2 to TRBJ1-5; a weak D match, TRBD1 (6 bases). With 5 bases removed from V and 4 bases from J, the gap between germline ends came to 15 bases. The CDR3 runs 15 residues. From germline, CDR1 is SNHLY and CDR2 FYNNEI. The CDR3 spells CASSPPGQGNQPQHF. The CDR3 region has the DNA TGTGCCAGCAGTCCGCCGGGACAAGGAAATCAGCCCCAGCATTTT.

In its sample, this clone was seen a few times. The chain is built from TRBV30 and TRBJ1-2; D possibly corresponds to TRBD1 (5 bases). CDR1 GTSNPN and CDR2 SVGIG come from the germline V gene (reference sequence). Trimming shortened V by 0 bases and J by 6 bases, and 11 bases separated the two germline ends. The CDR3 runs to 13 residues. CDR3 protein: CAWSVRRGHGYTF. Written as DNA, the CDR3 is TGTGCCTGGAGTGTACGGCGGGGCCATGGCTACACCTTC. Complete variable domain (other parts from reference TRBV30 and TRBJ1-2): SQTIHQWPATLVQPVGSPLSLECTVEGTSNPNLYWYRQAAGRGLQLLFYSVGIGQISSEVPQNLSASRPQDRQFILSSKKLLLSDSGFYLCAWSVRRGHGYTFGSGTRLTVV.

The chain couples TRBV7-8 to TRBJ1-5, with D uncertain. V lost 3 bases to trimming and J lost 0 bases, with 15 bases between them. This CDR3 has 17 residues. The germline gives CDR1 SGHVS, CDR2 FQNEAQ. In nucleotides, the CDR3 is TGTGCCAGCAGCTTTTTCAGGAGAGACTATAGCAATCAGCCCCAGCATTTT. Residues: CASSFFRRDYSNQPQHF.

CDR3 in DNA: TGTGCCAGCAGAACCGGGACATTAGATGAGCAGTTCTTC. Translation gives CASRTGTLDEQFF. The chain combines TRBV2 with TRBJ2-1; D is perhaps TRBD1 (6 bases). Between the trimmed V and J ends, which lost 6 bases and 8 bases, there was a span of 14 bases. The CDR3 has 13 residues. CDR1 SNHLY and CDR2 FYNNEI come from the germline V gene.

This clone is a singleton in its sample. This rearrangement joins TRBV5-6 to TRBJ2-3; the match to TRBD1 covers 9 bases. Germline trimming cut 3 bases from V and 6 bases from J; bases unmatched to any gene: 5. Germline values: CDR1 SGHDT, CDR2 YYEEEE. The CDR3 sequence is 14 residues long. DNA of the CDR3: TGTGCCAGCAGCTATGGGACAGGGTGGGATACGCAGTATTTT. This encodes CASSYGTGWDTQYF.

The CDR3 sequence: CASSGGQGFGYGYTF. CDR3 bases: TGCGCCAGCAGTGGAGGACAGGGTTTTGGCTATGGCTACACCTTC. This sequence joins TRBV10-2 and TRBJ1-2; TRBD1 matches 8 bases. Per the germline V gene, CDR1 is WSHSY and CDR2 is SAAADI. This CDR3 has 15 residues. The V segment lost 4 bases and the J segment 4 bases; nucleotides outside the gene matches: 8.

The rearrangement links TRBV4-3 to TRBJ2-5, with D hard to call. Germline V gives CDR1 LGHNA, CDR2 YSLEER. V was pared by 4 bases and J by 3 bases, with 9 bases between. The CDR3 runs 13 residues. The CDR3 bases are TGCGCCAGCAGCCTGGACGCTGAAGAGACCCAGTACTTC. This sequence encodes CASSLDAEETQYF.

This chain links TRBV19 with TRBJ1-1; D call uncertain. CDR3 length: 16 amino acids. CDR1 LNHDA and CDR2 SQIVND come from the germline V gene (reference sequence). V was clipped by 5 bases and J by 2 bases, with 18 bases between them. The CDR3 protein is CASSQAPRAVNTEAFF. The CDR3, as DNA: TGTGCCAGTAGTCAAGCCCCTCGGGCTGTAAACACTGAAGCTTTCTTT.

DNA for the CDR3: TGCGCCAGCAGCCAAGATGATCTATACAATGAGCAGTTCTTC. Protein product: CASSQDDLYNEQFF. The V gene is TRBV4-1, the J gene TRBJ2-1; D ambiguous. In germline, CDR1 is MGHRA, CDR2 YSYEKL. The CDR3 is 14 residues long. V lost 0 bases to trimming and J lost 4 bases, with 7 bases between them.

V gene TRBV5-1 combines with J gene TRBJ1-2; no clear D. Germline CDR1 and CDR2: SGHRS and YFSETQ. The V gene lost 0 bases and the J gene lost 8 bases, with 11 bases spanning the gap. CDR3 length equals 13 residues. CDR3 sequence (DNA): TGCGCCAGCAGCTTGGTCAGGAACTTGGGCTACACCTTC. Translating it yields CASSLVRNLGYTF. Based on the CDR3 plus reference TRBV5-1 and TRBJ1-2, the full variable domain is KAGVTQTPRYLIKTRGQQVTLSCSPISGHRSVSWYQQTPGQGLQFLFEYFSETQRNKGNFPGRFSGRQFSNSRSEMNVSTLELGDSALYLCASSLVRNLGYTFGSGTRLTVV.

This chain connects TRBV7-2 to TRBJ1-1; tentative D call: TRBD1 (5 bases). Between the trimmed V and J ends, which lost 6 bases and 5 bases, there was a span of 19 bases. This CDR3 has 15 residues. Germline V CDR1 and CDR2: SGHTA, FQGNSA. This CDR3 is CASRSYPGKETEAFF. The CDR3 DNA reads TGTGCCAGCAGATCATATCCAGGGAAGGAGACTGAAGCTTTCTTT.

The J gene is TRBJ1-2, the V gene TRBV29-1, with TRBD1 as a possible D gene (6 bases). CDR1 SQVTM and CDR2 ANQGSEA come from the germline V gene. This CDR3 is 11 amino acids long. For the CDR3, the DNA is TGCGCCGGGGCAGGGGATTATGGCTACACCTTC. Translated, it gives CAGAGDYGYTF. Filled out from reference TRBV29-1 and TRBJ1-2, the complete variable domain reads SAVISQKPSRDICQRGTSLTIQCQVDSQVTMMFWYRQQPGQSLTLIATANQGSEATYESGFVIDKFPISRPNLTFSTLTVSNMSPEDSSIYLCAGAGDYGYTFGSGTRLTVV.

The chain is built from TRBV5-6 and TRBJ1-1; D gene unclear. From germline, CDR1 is SGHDT and CDR2 YYEEEE. There are 13 residues in the CDR3. V was shortened by 2 bases and J by 8 bases, with 13 bases between the two germline ends. Here the CDR3 DNA reads TGTGCCAGCAGCTTATCCTACGGCAAGGAAGCTTTCTTT. Translation: CASSLSYGKEAFF.

This sequence joins TRBV7-9 and TRBJ1-4, with D uncertain. There are 15 residues in the CDR3. Trimming took off 5 bases at V and 6 bases at J, with 16 bases between the two ends. Germline values: CDR1 SEHNR, CDR2 FQNEAQ (reference sequence). The CDR3 bases are TGTGCCAGCAGCCCGTCAGTGTTCGGAGATGAAAAACTGTTTTTT. It yields the protein CASSPSVFGDEKLFF.

The chain uses TRBV27 and TRBJ2-7, with TRBD1 identical over 9 bases. V trimming: 5 bases; J trimming: 6 bases; junction bases outside the gene matches: 5. The CDR3 has 13 residues. Germline assignment: CDR1 MNHEY and CDR2 SMNVEV (reference sequence). The CDR3 DNA sequence: TGTGCCAGCAGTCGTCGACAGGGGGGCGAGCAGTACTTC. Translation gives CASSRRQGGEQYF.

V and J are TRBV7-3 and TRBJ2-5, with D perhaps matching TRBD1 or TRBD2 (6 bases each). Trimming removed 2 bases from V and 3 bases from J, with 10 bases in between. Germline V gene data show CDR1 as SGHTA and CDR2 as FQGTGA. The CDR3 has 14 residues. CDR3 DNA sequence: TGTGCCAGCAGCTTATCAGGGGAGGAAGAGACCCAGTACTTC. Its protein product is CASSLSGEEETQYF. Complete variable domain (other parts from reference TRBV7-3 and TRBJ2-5): GAGVSQTPSNKVTEKGKYVELRCDPISGHTALYWYRQSLGQGPEFLIYFQGTGAADDSGLPNDRFFAVRPEGSVSTLKIQRTERGDSAVYLCASSLSGEEETQYFGPGTRLLVL.

V and J are TRBV11-2 and TRBJ1-2; D is perhaps TRBD1 (5 bases). The CDR3 totals 14 residues. V dropped 5 bases and J dropped 4 bases, with 14 bases sitting between them. Germline V gene lookup returns CDR1 SGHAT and CDR2 FQNNGV. CDR3 region: CASSPWGRSYGYTF. DNA of the CDR3: TGTGCCAGCAGCCCGTGGGGCAGATCCTATGGCTACACCTTC.

DNA for the CDR3: TGTGCCAGCAGCTCCGACAGGTACAATTCACCCCTCCACTTT. Protein product: CASSSDRYNSPLHF. The chain combines TRBV9 with TRBJ1-6, with D perhaps matching TRBD1 (6 bases). V lost 4 bases, J lost 7 bases, and 12 bases lay in between. CDR1 and CDR2 (germline): SGDLS, YYNGEE. The CDR3 is made up of 14 amino acids.